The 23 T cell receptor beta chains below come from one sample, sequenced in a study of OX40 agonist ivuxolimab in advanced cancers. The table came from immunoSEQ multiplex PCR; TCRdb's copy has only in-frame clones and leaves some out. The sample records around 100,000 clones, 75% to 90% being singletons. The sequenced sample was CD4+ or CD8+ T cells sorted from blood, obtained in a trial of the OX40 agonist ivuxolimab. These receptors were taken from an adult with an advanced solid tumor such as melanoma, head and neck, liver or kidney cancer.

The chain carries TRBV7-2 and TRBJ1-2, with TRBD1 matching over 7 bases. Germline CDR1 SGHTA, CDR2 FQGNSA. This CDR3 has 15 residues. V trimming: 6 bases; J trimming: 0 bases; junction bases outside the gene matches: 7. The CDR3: CASSRMDRPNYGYTF. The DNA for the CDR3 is TGTGCCAGCAGTCGGATGGACAGGCCTAACTATGGCTACACCTTC. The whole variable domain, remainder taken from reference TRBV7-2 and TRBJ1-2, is GAGVSQSPSNKVTEKGKDVELRCDPISGHTALYWYRQSLGQGLEFLIYFQGNSAPDKSGLPSDRFSAERTGGSVSTLTIQRTQQEDSAVYLCASSRMDRPNYGYTFGSGTRLTVV.

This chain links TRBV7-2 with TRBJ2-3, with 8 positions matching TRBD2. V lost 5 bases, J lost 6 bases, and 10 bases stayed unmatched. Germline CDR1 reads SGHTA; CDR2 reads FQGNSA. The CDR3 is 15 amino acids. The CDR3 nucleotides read TGTGCCAGCAGCGTACAAGCGGGGGAAGGGGATACGCAGTATTTT. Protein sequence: CASSVQAGEGDTQYF.

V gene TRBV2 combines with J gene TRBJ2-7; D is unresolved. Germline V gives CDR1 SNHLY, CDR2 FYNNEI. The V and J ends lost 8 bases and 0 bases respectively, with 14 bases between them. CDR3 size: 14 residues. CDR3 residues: CASSKDTVSYEQYF. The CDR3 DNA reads TGTGCCAGCTCAAAAGACACGGTCTCCTACGAGCAGTACTTC.

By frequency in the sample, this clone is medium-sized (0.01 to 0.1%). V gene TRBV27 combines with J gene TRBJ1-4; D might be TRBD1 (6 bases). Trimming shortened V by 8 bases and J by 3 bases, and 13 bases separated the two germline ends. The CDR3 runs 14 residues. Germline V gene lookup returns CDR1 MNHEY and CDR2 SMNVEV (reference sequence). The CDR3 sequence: CASGDRLPNEKLFF. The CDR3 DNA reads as TGTGCCAGCGGTGACAGGCTCCCTAATGAAAAACTGTTTTTT.

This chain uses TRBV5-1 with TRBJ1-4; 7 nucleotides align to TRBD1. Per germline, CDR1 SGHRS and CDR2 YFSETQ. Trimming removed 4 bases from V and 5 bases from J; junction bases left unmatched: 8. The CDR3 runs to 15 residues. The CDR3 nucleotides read TGCGCCAGCAGCGTCACAGGGGCGTCAAATGAAAAACTGTTTTTT. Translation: CASSVTGASNEKLFF.

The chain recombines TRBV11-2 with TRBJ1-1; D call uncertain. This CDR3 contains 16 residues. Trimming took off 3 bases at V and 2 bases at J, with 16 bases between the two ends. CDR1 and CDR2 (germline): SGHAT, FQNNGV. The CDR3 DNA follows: TGTGCCAGCAGCTTGGGATCGCCAGGTTTAAACACTGAAGCTTTCTTT. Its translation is CASSLGSPGLNTEAFF.

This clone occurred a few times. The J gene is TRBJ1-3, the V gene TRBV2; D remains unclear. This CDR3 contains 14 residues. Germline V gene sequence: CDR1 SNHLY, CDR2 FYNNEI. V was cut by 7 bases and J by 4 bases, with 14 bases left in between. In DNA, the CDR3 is TGTGCCAGCATGAGAGACATATCGGGAAACACCATATATTTT. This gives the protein CASMRDISGNTIYF. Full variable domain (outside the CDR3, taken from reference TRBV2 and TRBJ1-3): EPEVTQTPSHQVTQMGQEVILRCVPISNHLYFYWYRQILGQKVEFLVSFYNNEISEKSEIFDDQFSVERPDGSNFTLKIRSTKLEDSAMYFCASMRDISGNTIYFGEGSWLTVV.

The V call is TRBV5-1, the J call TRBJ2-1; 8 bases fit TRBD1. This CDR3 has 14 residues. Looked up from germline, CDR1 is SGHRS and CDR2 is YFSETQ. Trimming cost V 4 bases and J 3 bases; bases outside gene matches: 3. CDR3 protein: CASSPGQGYNEQFF. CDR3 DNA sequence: TGCGCCAGCAGCCCCGGACAGGGCTACAATGAGCAGTTCTTC.

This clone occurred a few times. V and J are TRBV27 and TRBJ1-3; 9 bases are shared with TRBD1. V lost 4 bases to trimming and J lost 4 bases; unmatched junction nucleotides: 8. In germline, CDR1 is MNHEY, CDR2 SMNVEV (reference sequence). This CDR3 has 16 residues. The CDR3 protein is CASSSAGTGLGNTIYF. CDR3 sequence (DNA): TGTGCCAGCAGTTCGGCCGGGACAGGGTTAGGAAACACCATATATTTT.

The CDR3 region has the DNA TGTGCCAGCCCTACCGGGACAGAAGAGACCCAGTACTTC. It specifies CASPTGTEETQYF. The chain couples TRBV27 to TRBJ2-5, with TRBD1 identical over 7 bases. The CDR3 runs to 13 residues. From germline, CDR1 is MNHEY and CDR2 SMNVEV (reference sequence). V trimming: 8 bases; J trimming: 3 bases; junction bases outside the gene matches: 6.

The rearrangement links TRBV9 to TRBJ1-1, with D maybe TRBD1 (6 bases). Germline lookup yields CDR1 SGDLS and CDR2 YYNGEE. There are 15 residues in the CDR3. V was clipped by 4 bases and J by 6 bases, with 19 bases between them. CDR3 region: CASSPRGGNSAEAFF. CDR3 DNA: TGTGCCAGCAGCCCAAGAGGGGGTAACAGCGCTGAAGCTTTCTTT.

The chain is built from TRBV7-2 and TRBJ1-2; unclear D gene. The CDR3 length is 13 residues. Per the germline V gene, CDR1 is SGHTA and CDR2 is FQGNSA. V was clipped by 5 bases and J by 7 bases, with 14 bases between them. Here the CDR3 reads CASSIPGPGGYTF. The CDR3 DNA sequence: TGTGCCAGCAGCATTCCCGGCCCGGGTGGCTACACCTTC.

The chain's CDR3 is CASSYGVNEKLFF. Here the CDR3 DNA reads TGTGCCAGCAGCTACGGGGTAAATGAAAAACTGTTTTTT. The chain links TRBV5-5 to TRBJ1-4; D is undetermined. The ends were cut back, 3 bases at V and 5 bases at J, with 8 bases in the middle. The CDR3 extends over 13 amino acids. Germline assignment: CDR1 SGHKS and CDR2 YYEKEE (reference sequence).

The CDR3 protein is CASSPKRRLRETQYF. CDR3 DNA sequence: TGTGCCAGCAGCCCGAAGAGGAGATTGCGAGAGACCCAGTACTTC. V usage is TRBV7-9 and J usage is TRBJ2-5, with unresolved D. Germline CDR1 SEHNR, CDR2 FQNEAQ (reference sequence). Between the trimmed V and J ends, which lost 5 bases and 4 bases, there was a span of 17 bases. The CDR3 runs to 15 residues.

CDR3 sequence reads: CASSLALHF. In nucleotides, the CDR3 is TGTGCCAGCAGTTTGGCCCTCCACTTT. The chain carries TRBV21-1 and TRBJ1-6. TRBV21-1 is a known pseudogene. The CDR3 totals 9 residues.

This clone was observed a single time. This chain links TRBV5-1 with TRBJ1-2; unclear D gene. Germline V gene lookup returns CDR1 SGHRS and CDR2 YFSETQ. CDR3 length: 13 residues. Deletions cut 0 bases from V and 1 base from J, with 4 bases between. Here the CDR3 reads CASSLARNYGYTF. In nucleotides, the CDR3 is TGCGCCAGCAGCTTGGCCCGTAACTATGGCTACACCTTC.

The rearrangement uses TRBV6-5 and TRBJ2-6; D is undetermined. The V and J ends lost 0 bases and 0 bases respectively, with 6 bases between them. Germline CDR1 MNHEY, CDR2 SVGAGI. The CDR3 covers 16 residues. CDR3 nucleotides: TGTGCCAGCAGTTACTCTAGGGCCTCTGGGGCCAACGTCCTGACTTTC. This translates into CASSYSRASGANVLTF.

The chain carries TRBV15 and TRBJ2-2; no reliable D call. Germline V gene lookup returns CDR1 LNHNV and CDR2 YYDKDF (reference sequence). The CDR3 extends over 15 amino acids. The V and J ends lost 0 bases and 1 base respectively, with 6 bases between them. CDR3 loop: CATSRERMNTGELFF. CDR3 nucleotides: TGTGCCACCAGCAGAGAGCGGATGAACACCGGGGAGCTGTTTTTT.

The CDR3 bases are TGTGCCAGCAGGGCGTCCCCTGGGGAGACCCAGTACTTC. It yields the protein CASRASPGETQYF. V usage is TRBV6-1 and J usage is TRBJ2-5; D is unclear. V was pared by 6 bases and J by 5 bases, with 13 bases between. Germline CDR1 and CDR2: MNHNS and SASEGT. CDR3 length equals 13 residues.

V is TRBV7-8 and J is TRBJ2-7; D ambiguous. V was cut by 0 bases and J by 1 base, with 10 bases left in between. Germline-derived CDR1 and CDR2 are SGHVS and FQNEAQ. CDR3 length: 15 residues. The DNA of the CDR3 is TGTGCCAGCAGCTTAGCCAGGTTCCATTCCTACGAGCAGTACTTC. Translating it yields CASSLARFHSYEQYF.

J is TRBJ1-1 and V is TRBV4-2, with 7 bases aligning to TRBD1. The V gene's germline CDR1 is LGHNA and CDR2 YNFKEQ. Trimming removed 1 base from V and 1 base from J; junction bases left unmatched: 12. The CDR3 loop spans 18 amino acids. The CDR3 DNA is TGTGCCAGCAGCCAAGTATGGCTTAAGGGACAGAAGAACACTGAAGCTTTCTTT. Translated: CASSQVWLKGQKNTEAFF.

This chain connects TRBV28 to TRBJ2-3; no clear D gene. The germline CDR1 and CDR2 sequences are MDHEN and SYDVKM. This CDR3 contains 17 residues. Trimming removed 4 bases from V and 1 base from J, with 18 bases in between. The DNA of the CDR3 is TGTGCCAGCAGTTCGTACACCGCCGAATTTGGCACAGATACGCAGTATTTT. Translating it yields CASSSYTAEFGTDTQYF.

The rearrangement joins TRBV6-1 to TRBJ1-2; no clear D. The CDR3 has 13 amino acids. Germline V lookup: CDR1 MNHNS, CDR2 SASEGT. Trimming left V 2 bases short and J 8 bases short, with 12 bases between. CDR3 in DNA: TGTGCCAGCAGTGAAACACCCGAGTGGGGCTACACCTTC. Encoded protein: CASSETPEWGYTF.